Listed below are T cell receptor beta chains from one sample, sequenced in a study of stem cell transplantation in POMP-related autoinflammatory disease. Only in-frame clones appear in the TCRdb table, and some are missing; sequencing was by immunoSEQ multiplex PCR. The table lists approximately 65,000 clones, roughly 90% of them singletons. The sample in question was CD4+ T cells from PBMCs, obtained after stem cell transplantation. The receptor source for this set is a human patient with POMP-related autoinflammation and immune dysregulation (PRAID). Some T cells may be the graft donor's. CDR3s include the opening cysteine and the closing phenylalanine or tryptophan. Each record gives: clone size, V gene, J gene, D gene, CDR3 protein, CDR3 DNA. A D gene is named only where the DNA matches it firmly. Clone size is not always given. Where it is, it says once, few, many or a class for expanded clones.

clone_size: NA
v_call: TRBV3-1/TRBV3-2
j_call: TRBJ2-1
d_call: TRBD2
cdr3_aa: CASSQDVLAGVDRFF
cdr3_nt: TGTGCCAGCAGCCAAGATGTTCTAGCGGGAGTAGACAGGTTCTTC

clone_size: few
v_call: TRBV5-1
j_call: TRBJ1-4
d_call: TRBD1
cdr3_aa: CASSLDRDREKLFF
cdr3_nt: TGCGCCAGCAGCCTGGACAGGGATCGGGAAAAACTGTTTTTT

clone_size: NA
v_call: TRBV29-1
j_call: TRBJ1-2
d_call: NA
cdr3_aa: CSVAGRLANYGYTF
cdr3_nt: TGCAGCGTTGCCGGTCGACTGGCTAACTATGGCTACACCTTC

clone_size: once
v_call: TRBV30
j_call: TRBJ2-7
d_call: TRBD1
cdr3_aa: CAWTDRGPYEQYF
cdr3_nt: TGTGCCTGGACTGACAGGGGTCCCTACGAGCAGTACTTC

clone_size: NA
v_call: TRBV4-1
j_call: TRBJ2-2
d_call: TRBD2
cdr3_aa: CASSQIRAGRNTGELFF
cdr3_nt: TGCGCCAGCAGCCAAATAAGAGCGGGGAGGAACACCGGGGAGCTGTTTTTT

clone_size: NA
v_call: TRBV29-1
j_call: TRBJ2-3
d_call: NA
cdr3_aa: CSVEPAGTDTQYF
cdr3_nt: TGCAGCGTTGAACCAGCGGGCACAGATACGCAGTATTTT

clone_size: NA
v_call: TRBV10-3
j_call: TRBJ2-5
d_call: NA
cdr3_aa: CAISVTGAGLETQYF
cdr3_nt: TGTGCCATCAGTGTAACGGGGGCCGGTTTGGAGACCCAGTACTTC

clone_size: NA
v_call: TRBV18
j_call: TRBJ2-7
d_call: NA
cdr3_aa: CASSPTGGYEQYF
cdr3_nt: TGTGCCAGCTCACCGACAGGCGGATACGAGCAGTACTTC

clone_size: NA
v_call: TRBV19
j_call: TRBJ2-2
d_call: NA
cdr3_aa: CASSIGFTGELFF
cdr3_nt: TGTGCCAGTAGTATAGGATTCACCGGGGAGCTGTTTTTT

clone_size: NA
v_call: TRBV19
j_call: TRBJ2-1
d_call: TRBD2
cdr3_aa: CASSIARLAGSSYNEQFF
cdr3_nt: TGTGCCAGTAGTATAGCACGACTAGCGGGGAGCTCCTACAATGAGCAGTTCTTC

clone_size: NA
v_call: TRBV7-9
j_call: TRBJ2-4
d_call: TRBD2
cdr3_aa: CASSLASTMAGGIQYF
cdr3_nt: TGTGCCAGCAGCTTAGCTTCCACCATGGCGGGGGGCATTCAGTACTTC

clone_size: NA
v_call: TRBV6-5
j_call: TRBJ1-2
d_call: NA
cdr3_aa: CASSYEEGPGGSGYTF
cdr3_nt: TGTGCCAGCAGTTACGAAGAGGGTCCGGGGGGTAGTGGCTACACCTTC

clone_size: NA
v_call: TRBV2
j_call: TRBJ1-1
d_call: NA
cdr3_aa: CASTEGRHTEAFF
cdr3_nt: TGTGCCAGCACCGAGGGCCGCCACACTGAAGCTTTCTTT

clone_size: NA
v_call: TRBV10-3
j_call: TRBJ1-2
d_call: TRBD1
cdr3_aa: CAISTGQGELGDYGYTF
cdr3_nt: TGTGCCATCAGCACGGGACAGGGAGAATTGGGGGACTATGGCTACACCTTC

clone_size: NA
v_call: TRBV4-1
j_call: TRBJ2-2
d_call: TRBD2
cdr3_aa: CASSQATSGRAGGELFF
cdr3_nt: TGCGCCAGCAGCCAGGCGACTAGCGGGAGGGCCGGCGGGGAGCTGTTTTTT

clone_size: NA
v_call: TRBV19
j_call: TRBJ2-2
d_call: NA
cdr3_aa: CASSAAGTPWTKTGELFF
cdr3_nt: TGTGCCAGTAGTGCCGCAGGGACACCATGGACCAAGACCGGGGAGCTGTTTTTT

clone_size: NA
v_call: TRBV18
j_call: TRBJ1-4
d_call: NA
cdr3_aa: CASSPLQGEDEKLFF
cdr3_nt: TGTGCCAGCTCACCACTCCAGGGAGAAGATGAAAAACTGTTTTTT

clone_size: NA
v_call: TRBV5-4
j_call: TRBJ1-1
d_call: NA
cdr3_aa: CASSGGTTLDTEAFF
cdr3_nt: TGTGCCAGCAGCGGCGGGACAACCCTGGACACTGAAGCTTTCTTT

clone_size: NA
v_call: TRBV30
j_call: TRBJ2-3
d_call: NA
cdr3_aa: CAWSPVAYTQYF
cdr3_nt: TGTGCCTGGAGTCCTGTAGCTTATACGCAGTATTTT

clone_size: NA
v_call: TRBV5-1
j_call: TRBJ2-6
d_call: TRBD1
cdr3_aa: CASTGQGAAGANVLTF
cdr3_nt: TGCGCCAGCACCGGACAGGGGGCAGCTGGGGCCAACGTCCTGACTTTC

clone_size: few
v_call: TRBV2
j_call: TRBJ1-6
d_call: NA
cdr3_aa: CASSGTDSYNSPLHF
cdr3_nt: TGTGCCAGCAGTGGTACAGACTCCTATAATTCACCCCTCCACTTT

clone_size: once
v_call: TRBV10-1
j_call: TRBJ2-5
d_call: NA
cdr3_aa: CASSEGRSVGETQYF
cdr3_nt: TGCGCCAGCAGTGAAGGACGGTCGGTCGGCGAGACCCAGTACTTC

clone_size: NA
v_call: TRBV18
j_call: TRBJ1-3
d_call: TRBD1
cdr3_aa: CASSPVSTGDTGNTIYF
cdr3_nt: TGTGCCAGCTCACCAGTGTCTACAGGGGATACAGGAAACACCATATATTTT

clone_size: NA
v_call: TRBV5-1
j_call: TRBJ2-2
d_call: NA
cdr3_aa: CASTYLGGTGELFF
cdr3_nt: TGCGCCAGCACCTACTTGGGAGGTACCGGGGAGCTGTTTTTT

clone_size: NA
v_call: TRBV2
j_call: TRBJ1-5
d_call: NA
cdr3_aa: CASGPGPPGSNQPQHF
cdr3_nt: TGTGCCAGCGGACCGGGCCCCCCAGGGAGCAATCAGCCCCAGCATTTT

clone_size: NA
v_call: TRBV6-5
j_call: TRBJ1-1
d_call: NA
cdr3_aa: CASTGNTEAFF
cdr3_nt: TGTGCCAGCACCGGGAACACTGAAGCTTTCTTT

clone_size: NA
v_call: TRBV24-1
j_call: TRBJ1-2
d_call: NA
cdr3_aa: CATSEGGSSYGYTF
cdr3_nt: TGTGCCACCAGTGAGGGGGGCTCAAGCTATGGCTACACCTTC

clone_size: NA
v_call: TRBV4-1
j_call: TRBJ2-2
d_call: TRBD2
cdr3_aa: CASSQVGLAGGQSNTGELFF
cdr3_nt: TGCGCCAGCAGCCAAGTAGGGCTAGCGGGGGGGCAGTCGAACACCGGGGAGCTGTTTTTT

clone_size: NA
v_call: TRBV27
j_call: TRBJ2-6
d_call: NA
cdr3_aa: CASSSGAGANVLTF
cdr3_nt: TGTGCCAGCAGTTCGGGGGCTGGGGCCAACGTCCTGACTTTC

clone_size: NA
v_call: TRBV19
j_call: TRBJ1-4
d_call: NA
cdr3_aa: CASSPGTRWEKLFF
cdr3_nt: TGTGCCAGTAGCCCTGGGACCCGGTGGGAAAAACTGTTTTTT

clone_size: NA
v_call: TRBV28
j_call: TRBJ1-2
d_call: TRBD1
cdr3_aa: CASSFRDREWYGYTF
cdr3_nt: TGTGCCAGCAGTTTCCGGGACAGGGAATGGTATGGCTACACCTTC

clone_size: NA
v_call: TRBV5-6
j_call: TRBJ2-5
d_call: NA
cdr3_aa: CASSLANGEVQETQYF
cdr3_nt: TGTGCCAGCAGCTTGGCCAATGGTGAGGTCCAAGAGACCCAGTACTTC